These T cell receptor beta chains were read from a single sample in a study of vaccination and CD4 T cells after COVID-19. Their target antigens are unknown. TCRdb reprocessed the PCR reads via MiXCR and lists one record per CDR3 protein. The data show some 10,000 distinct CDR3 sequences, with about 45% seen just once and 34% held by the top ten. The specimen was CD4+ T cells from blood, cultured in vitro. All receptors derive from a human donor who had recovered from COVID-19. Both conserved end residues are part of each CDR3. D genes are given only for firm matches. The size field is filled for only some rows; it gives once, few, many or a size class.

cdr3_nt: TGTGCCAGCAGAAGTTGGCTAGACACAGATACGCAGTATTTT
cdr3_aa: CASRSWLDTDTQYF
d_call: .
j_call: TRBJ2-3
v_call: TRBV19
clone_size: .

cdr3_nt: TGTGCCAGCAGTTCCATCGGACAACCCTATAATTCACCCCTCCACTTT
cdr3_aa: CASSSIGQPYNSPLHF
d_call: .
j_call: TRBJ1-6
v_call: TRBV6-2/TRBV6-3
clone_size: .

cdr3_nt: TGTGCCAGCAGCTATACCGGGACCCCTGAAGCTTTCTTT
cdr3_aa: CASSYTGTPEAFF
d_call: .
j_call: TRBJ1-1
v_call: TRBV5-5
clone_size: few

cdr3_nt: TGTGCCAGCAGTTACGATAGGCCCGGACAACTGAACACTGAAGCTTTCTTT
cdr3_aa: CASSYDRPGQLNTEAFF
d_call: .
j_call: TRBJ1-1
v_call: TRBV6-5
clone_size: .

cdr3_nt: TGTGCCATCAGGGACGGGGGAAAGAGCTATGGCTACACCTTC
cdr3_aa: CAIRDGGKSYGYTF
d_call: .
j_call: TRBJ1-2
v_call: TRBV10-3
clone_size: .

cdr3_nt: TGCAGCGGTGCCCGACAGACCATGAACACTGAAGCTTTCTTT
cdr3_aa: CSGARQTMNTEAFF
d_call: .
j_call: TRBJ1-1
v_call: TRBV29-1
clone_size: .

cdr3_nt: TGTGCTAGTCTAGGGGGCAGGATGGGGAACACTGAAGCTTTCTTT
cdr3_aa: CASLGGRMGNTEAFF
d_call: TRBD1
j_call: TRBJ1-1
v_call: TRBV12-5
clone_size: once

cdr3_nt: TGCGCCAGCAGCTTGGCCTACAGGGGTAACTATGGCTACACCTTC
cdr3_aa: CASSLAYRGNYGYTF
d_call: TRBD1
j_call: TRBJ1-2
v_call: TRBV11-2
clone_size: few

cdr3_nt: TGTGCCAGCATAGGGGGAATTAGCACAGATACGCAGTATTTT
cdr3_aa: CASIGGISTDTQYF
d_call: .
j_call: TRBJ2-3
v_call: TRBV12-3/TRBV12-4
clone_size: few

cdr3_nt: TGTGCCAGCAGCGCCACCGGGGGGGGGCCGGGCACTGAAGCTTTCTTT
cdr3_aa: CASSATGGGPGTEAFF
d_call: .
j_call: TRBJ1-1
v_call: TRBV27
clone_size: few

cdr3_nt: TGCGCCAGCAGCCTCCATAGGACAGGGAGTCTCAACACTGAAGCTTTCTTT
cdr3_aa: CASSLHRTGSLNTEAFF
d_call: TRBD1
j_call: TRBJ1-1
v_call: TRBV4-3
clone_size: few

cdr3_nt: TGTGCCAGAAGCTTGGCCAGGGCAGGAAAGTATCAGCCCCAGCATTTT
cdr3_aa: CARSLARAGKYQPQHF
d_call: .
j_call: TRBJ1-5
v_call: TRBV5-3
clone_size: few

cdr3_nt: TGCAGTGCTAGAATTCTCAGGGCCGGGGAGCTGTTTTTT
cdr3_aa: CSARILRAGELFF
d_call: .
j_call: TRBJ2-2
v_call: TRBV20-1
clone_size: .

cdr3_nt: TGTGCCAGTGGACTCAGGGTAGTCGGGGAGCTGTTTTTT
cdr3_aa: CASGLRVVGELFF
d_call: .
j_call: TRBJ2-2
v_call: TRBV19
clone_size: few

cdr3_nt: TGTGCCAGCAGCTCGGACCTGGGACAGGGAGGCACAGATACGCAGTATTTT
cdr3_aa: CASSSDLGQGGTDTQYF
d_call: TRBD1
j_call: TRBJ2-3
v_call: TRBV7-2
clone_size: .

cdr3_nt: TGTGCCAGCAGTCGTAGCGGGGGGGCGGCCGGGGAGCTGTTTTTT
cdr3_aa: CASSRSGGAAGELFF
d_call: TRBD2
j_call: TRBJ2-2
v_call: TRBV2
clone_size: .

cdr3_nt: TGTGCTCTATCTAAACAGGGTAACGAGCAGTACTTC
cdr3_aa: CALSKQGNEQYF
d_call: .
j_call: TRBJ2-7
v_call: TRBV6-1
clone_size: .

cdr3_nt: TGTGCCAGCAGTACACCCCCTAGAGGGCAGGGGCCATCAGATACGCAGTATTTT
cdr3_aa: CASSTPPRGQGPSDTQYF
d_call: .
j_call: TRBJ2-3
v_call: TRBV6-2/TRBV6-3
clone_size: few

cdr3_nt: TGTGCCAGCAGGGTGACAGGGGCGGGCACTGAAGCTTTCTTT
cdr3_aa: CASRVTGAGTEAFF
d_call: TRBD1
j_call: TRBJ1-1
v_call: TRBV2
clone_size: .

cdr3_nt: TGTGCCAGTAAGACGATACAGGGGGGGAGTCAGCCCCAGCATTTT
cdr3_aa: CASKTIQGGSQPQHF
d_call: TRBD1
j_call: TRBJ1-5
v_call: TRBV19
clone_size: .

cdr3_nt: TGTGCCAGCAGTTACTCGGGGACAGGGTCCTACGAGCAGTACTTC
cdr3_aa: CASSYSGTGSYEQYF
d_call: TRBD1
j_call: TRBJ2-7
v_call: TRBV6-2/TRBV6-3
clone_size: .

cdr3_nt: TGTGCCAGCAGGCCGACAGGTTCTGGGGATACGCAGTATTTT
cdr3_aa: CASRPTGSGDTQYF
d_call: .
j_call: TRBJ2-3
v_call: TRBV11-3
clone_size: few

cdr3_nt: TGTGCCAGCAGCGGGCCCTTCGGAGGATCTGGAAACACCATATATTTT
cdr3_aa: CASSGPFGGSGNTIYF
d_call: .
j_call: TRBJ1-3
v_call: TRBV6-2/TRBV6-3
clone_size: .

cdr3_nt: TGCAGTGCTAGAGGCGAAGATTGGGATAGCAATCAGCCCCAGCATTTT
cdr3_aa: CSARGEDWDSNQPQHF
d_call: .
j_call: TRBJ1-5
v_call: TRBV20-1
clone_size: .

cdr3_nt: .
cdr3_aa: CISVPEPSSRTGGCTGELFF
d_call: .
j_call: TRBJ2-2
v_call: TRBV7-5
clone_size: .

cdr3_nt: TGTGCCAGCAGCTTATACAAGGGAGTTCCTAACACTGAAGCTTTCTTT
cdr3_aa: CASSLYKGVPNTEAFF
d_call: .
j_call: TRBJ1-1
v_call: TRBV11-3
clone_size: few

cdr3_nt: TGTGCCAGCAGCTACCTTCGACAGGCCTACGAGCAGTACTTC
cdr3_aa: CASSYLRQAYEQYF
d_call: .
j_call: TRBJ2-7
v_call: TRBV7-2
clone_size: .

cdr3_nt: TGTGCCAGCAGCGCAGGGACAGTTTTGGGCGGGGAGCTGTTTTTT
cdr3_aa: CASSAGTVLGGELFF
d_call: TRBD1
j_call: TRBJ2-2
v_call: TRBV7-2
clone_size: .

cdr3_nt: TGCGCCAGCAGTGCCCGGACAGATACGCAGTATTTT
cdr3_aa: CASSARTDTQYF
d_call: .
j_call: TRBJ2-3
v_call: TRBV10-1
clone_size: .

cdr3_nt: TGTGCCAGCAGTAGCGGGACAGGGGGCGCTACGAGTAATTCACCCCTCCACTTT
cdr3_aa: CASSSGTGGATSNSPLHF
d_call: TRBD1
j_call: TRBJ1-6
v_call: TRBV27
clone_size: few

cdr3_nt: TGTGCCATCCATCAATCCGGACAGACCTCCGAGCAGTACTTC
cdr3_aa: CAIHQSGQTSEQYF
d_call: .
j_call: TRBJ2-7
v_call: TRBV6-2/TRBV6-3
clone_size: once

cdr3_nt: TGTGCTTATCGCTTCTTTTACAATGAGCAGTTCTTC
cdr3_aa: CAYRFFYNEQFF
d_call: .
j_call: TRBJ2-1
v_call: TRBV24-1
clone_size: few

cdr3_nt: TGTGCCAGCAGACTATTTTCGGGTCTAAGGAAGACCCAGTACTTC
cdr3_aa: CASRLFSGLRKTQYF
d_call: .
j_call: TRBJ2-5
v_call: TRBV6-2/TRBV6-3
clone_size: .

cdr3_nt: TGTGCCAGCACTCCGACACGACTATATGGCTACACCTTC
cdr3_aa: CASTPTRLYGYTF
d_call: .
j_call: TRBJ1-2
v_call: TRBV12-3/TRBV12-4
clone_size: .

cdr3_nt: TGTGCCAGCAGTTACCGGGACACCACTGAAAAACTGTTTTTT
cdr3_aa: CASSYRDTTEKLFF
d_call: .
j_call: TRBJ1-4
v_call: TRBV6-5
clone_size: few

cdr3_nt: TGTGCCAGCAGTGGGCTAGCGGGGCTGAGCACCGGGGAGCTGTTTTTT
cdr3_aa: CASSGLAGLSTGELFF
d_call: TRBD2
j_call: TRBJ2-2
v_call: TRBV2
clone_size: .